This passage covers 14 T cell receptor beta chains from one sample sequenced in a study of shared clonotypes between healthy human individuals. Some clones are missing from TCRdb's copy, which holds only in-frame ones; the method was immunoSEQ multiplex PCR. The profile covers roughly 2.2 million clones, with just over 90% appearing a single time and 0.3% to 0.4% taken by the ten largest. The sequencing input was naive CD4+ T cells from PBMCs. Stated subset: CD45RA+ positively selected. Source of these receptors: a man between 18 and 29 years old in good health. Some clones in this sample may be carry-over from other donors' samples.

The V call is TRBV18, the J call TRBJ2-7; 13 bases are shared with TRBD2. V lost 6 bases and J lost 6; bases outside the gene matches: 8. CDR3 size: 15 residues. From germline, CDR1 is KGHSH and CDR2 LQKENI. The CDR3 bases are TGTGCCAGCTCTCGTTTAGGACTAGCGGGAGTCGAGCAGTACTTC. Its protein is CASSRLGLAGVEQYF.

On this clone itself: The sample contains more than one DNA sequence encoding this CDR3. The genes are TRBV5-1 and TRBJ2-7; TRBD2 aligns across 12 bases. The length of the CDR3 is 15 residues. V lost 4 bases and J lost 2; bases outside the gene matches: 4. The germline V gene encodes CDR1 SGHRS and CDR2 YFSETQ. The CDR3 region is CASSPRLAGAYEQYF. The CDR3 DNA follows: TGCGCCAGCAGCCCCCGACTAGCGGGGGCCTACGAGCAGTACTTC.

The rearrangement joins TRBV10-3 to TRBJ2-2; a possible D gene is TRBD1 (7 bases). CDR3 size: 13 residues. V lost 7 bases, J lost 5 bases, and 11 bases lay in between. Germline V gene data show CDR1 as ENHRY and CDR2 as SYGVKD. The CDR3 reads CAITGGFTGELFF. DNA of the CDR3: TGTGCCATCACAGGGGGGTTTACCGGGGAGCTGTTTTTT.

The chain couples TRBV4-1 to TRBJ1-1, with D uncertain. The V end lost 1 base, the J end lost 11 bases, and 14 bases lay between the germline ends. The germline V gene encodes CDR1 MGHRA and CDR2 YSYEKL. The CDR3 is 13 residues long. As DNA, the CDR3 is TGCGCCAGCAGCCAAGGGTTGGCGGGGAACGCTTTCTTT. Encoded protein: CASSQGLAGNAFF.

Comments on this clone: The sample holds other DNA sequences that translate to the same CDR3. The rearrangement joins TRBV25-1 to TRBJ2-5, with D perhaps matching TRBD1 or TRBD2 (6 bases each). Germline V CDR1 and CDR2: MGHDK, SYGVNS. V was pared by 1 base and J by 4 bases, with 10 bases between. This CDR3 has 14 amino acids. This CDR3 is CASSESGAGETQYF. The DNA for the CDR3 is TGTGCCAGCAGTGAATCGGGGGCAGGAGAGACCCAGTACTTC.

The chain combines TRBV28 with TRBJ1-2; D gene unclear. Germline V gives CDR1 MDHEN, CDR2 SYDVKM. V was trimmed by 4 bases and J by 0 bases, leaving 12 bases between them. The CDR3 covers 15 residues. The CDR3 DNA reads TGTGCCAGCAGTTCTGGGAACGGACCTAACTATGGCTACACCTTC. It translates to CASSSGNGPNYGYTF.

The CDR3 loop reads CAWARSQETQYF. The CDR3 DNA reads as TGTGCCTGGGCTAGGTCCCAAGAGACCCAGTACTTC. J is TRBJ2-5 and V is TRBV30; unclear D gene. Germline values: CDR1 GTSNPN, CDR2 SVGIG (reference sequence). Trimming left V 5 bases short and J 1 base short, with 8 bases between. This CDR3 comprises 12 residues.

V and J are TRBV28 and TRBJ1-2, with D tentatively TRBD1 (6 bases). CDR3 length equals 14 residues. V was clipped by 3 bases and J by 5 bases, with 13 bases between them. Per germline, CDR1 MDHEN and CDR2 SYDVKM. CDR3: CASSLRGPWYGYTF. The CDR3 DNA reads TGTGCCAGCAGTTTGCGGGGGCCTTGGTATGGCTACACCTTC.

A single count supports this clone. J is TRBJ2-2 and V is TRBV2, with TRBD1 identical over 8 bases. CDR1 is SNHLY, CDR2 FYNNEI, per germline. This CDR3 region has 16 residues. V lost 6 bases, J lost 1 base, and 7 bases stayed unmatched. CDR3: CASSETGALNTGELFF. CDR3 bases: TGTGCCAGCAGCGAGACAGGGGCGCTGAACACCGGGGAGCTGTTTTTT.

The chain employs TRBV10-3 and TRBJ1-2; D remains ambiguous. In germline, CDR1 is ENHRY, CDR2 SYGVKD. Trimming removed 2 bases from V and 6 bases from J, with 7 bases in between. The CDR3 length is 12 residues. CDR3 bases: TGTGCCATCAGTGAGCTCCCGGATGGCTACACCTTC. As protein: CAISELPDGYTF.

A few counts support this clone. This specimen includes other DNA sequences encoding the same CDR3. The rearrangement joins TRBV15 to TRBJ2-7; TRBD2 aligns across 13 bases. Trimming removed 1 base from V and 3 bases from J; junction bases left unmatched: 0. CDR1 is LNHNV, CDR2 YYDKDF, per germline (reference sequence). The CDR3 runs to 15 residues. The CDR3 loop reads CATSRGLAGGYEQYF. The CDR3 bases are TGTGCCACCAGCAGAGGACTAGCGGGAGGCTACGAGCAGTACTTC.

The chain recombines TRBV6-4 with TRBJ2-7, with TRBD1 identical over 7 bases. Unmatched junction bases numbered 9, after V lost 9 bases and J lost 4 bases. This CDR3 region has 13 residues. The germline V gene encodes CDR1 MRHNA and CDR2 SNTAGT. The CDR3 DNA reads TGTGCCAGAGGGACAGTATCCTTGTACGAGCAGTACTTC. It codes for CARGTVSLYEQYF.

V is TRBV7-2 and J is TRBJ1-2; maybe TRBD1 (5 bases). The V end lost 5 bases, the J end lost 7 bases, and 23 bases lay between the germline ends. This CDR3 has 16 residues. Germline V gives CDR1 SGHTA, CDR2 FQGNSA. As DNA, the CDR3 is TGTGCCAGCAGCCCAGGACAAACCCCCCGATCTACTGGCTACACCTTC. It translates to CASSPGQTPRSTGYTF.

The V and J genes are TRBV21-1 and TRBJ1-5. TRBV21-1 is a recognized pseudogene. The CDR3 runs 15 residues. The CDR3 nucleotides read TGTGCCAGCAGCGCTGGGACTGACGGCAATCAGCCCCAGCATTTT. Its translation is CASSAGTDGNQPQHF.